This T cell receptor (beta chain) was recovered during a study of T-cell memory formation after mild COVID-19. A single record per CDR3 protein comes from TCRdb applying MiXCR to the 5' RACE reads. The profile shows approximately 260,000 distinct CDR3 sequences, roughly 15% of them singletons. This clonotype was seen more than once but under ten times. Sample: PBMCs or a T cell subset sorted from them (not recorded which). The sequence was obtained from a man younger than 35 who had mild COVID-19 (a few samples of this study predate the infection). Cell type and time point are not known.

In DNA form, the CDR3 reads TGTGCCAGCAGCTCTAGATCTAACAATGAGCAGTTCTTC. It specifies CASSSRSNNEQFF. The chain is built from TRBV12-3 or TRBV12-4 and TRBJ2-1; D not resolved. The CDR3 covers 13 residues. The V gene lost 6 bases and the J gene lost 5 bases, with 11 bases spanning the gap.